The 8 T cell receptor beta chains below were found in one sample sequenced in a study of blood T cell repertoires in COVID-19. TCRdb keeps only in-frame clones here, not all; method: immunoSEQ multiplex PCR. The sample lists about 220,000 clones, 80% seen once, with roughly 12% in the top ten. Sequenced: peripheral blood. The origin of the receptors is a human donor in a cohort sampled during active COVID-19.

J is TRBJ1-1 and V is TRBV1; the table gives TRBD1 as D, unverified against the DNA. TRBV1 is recorded as a pseudogene. The CDR3 consists of 15 residues. The CDR3 reads CTSSQDGQGGTEAFF. The CDR3 region has the DNA TGCACCAGCAGCCAAGATGGGCAGGGGGGCACTGAAGCTTTCTTT.

This chain uses TRBV6-5 with TRBJ1-6; D gene unclear. Germline CDR1 reads MNHEY; CDR2 reads SVGAGI. V lost 6 bases, J lost 5 bases, and 8 bases lay in between. The CDR3 sequence is 13 residues long. CDR3: CASRLDHNSPLHF. CDR3 DNA: TGTGCCAGCAGGCTAGACCATAATTCACCCCTCCACTTT.

This chain joins TRBV15 and TRBJ1-1; 7 bases agree with TRBD1. Germline values: CDR1 LNHNV, CDR2 YYDKDF (reference sequence). Losses at the gene ends were 5 bases for V and 8 bases for J; bases not matched to a gene: 14. The length of the CDR3 is 15 residues. CDR3 sequence (DNA): TGTGCCACCAGCTATCCTTCAGTTACCAGGGGGGAAGCTTTCTTT. It yields the protein CATSYPSVTRGEAFF.

This clone has more than one count but fewer than ten. CDR3 DNA: TGTGCCAGCAGCCGAGGGACAGGGGGAAGTCAGCCCCAGCATTTT. Its translation: CASSRGTGGSQPQHF. The chain couples TRBV7-8 to TRBJ1-5; TRBD1 matches at 11 bases. The CDR3 extends over 15 amino acids. CDR1 and CDR2 from the germline V gene are SGHVS and FQNEAQ. The V and J ends lost 5 bases and 6 bases, in that order; junction bases with no gene match: 6.

This clone was detected only once. The gene calls are TRBV4-1 and TRBJ2-1, with 7 positions matching TRBD1. The trim removed 3 bases at V and 8 bases at J, leaving 4 bases unmatched. Germline assignment: CDR1 MGHRA and CDR2 YSYEKL. This CDR3 has 13 residues. The CDR3 DNA follows: TGCGCCAGCAGCCAGACACAGGGGTATGAGCAGTTCTTC. Residues: CASSQTQGYEQFF.

The chain joins TRBV10-3 to TRBJ2-7; 10 nucleotides match TRBD2. This CDR3 comprises 16 residues. Germline assignment: CDR1 ENHRY and CDR2 SYGVKD. V lost 2 bases and J lost 5; bases outside the gene matches: 9. The CDR3 region is CAISEGGYGTSDEQYF. CDR3 DNA: TGTGCCATCAGTGAGGGGGGTTACGGGACTAGCGACGAGCAGTACTTC.

The chain carries TRBV27 and TRBJ1-5; a possible D gene is TRBD1 (6 bases). Trimming left V 5 bases short and J 2 bases short, with 16 bases between. There are 16 residues in the CDR3. Looked up from germline, CDR1 is MNHEY and CDR2 is SMNVEV (reference sequence). DNA for the CDR3: TGTGCCAGCAGTCGCATGGGGGGGCTGGGCAATCAGCCCCAGCATTTT. It specifies CASSRMGGLGNQPQHF.

In its sample, this clone was seen a few times. This chain connects TRBV19 to TRBJ2-7; D assignment may be TRBD1 or TRBD2 (6 bases each). In germline, CDR1 is LNHDA, CDR2 SQIVND (reference sequence). Trimming stripped 5 bases from V and 3 bases from J, with 11 bases between. This CDR3 spans 13 amino acids. The CDR3 loop is CASSVGGGYEQYF. The CDR3 DNA reads TGTGCCAGTAGTGTAGGGGGAGGCTACGAGCAGTACTTC.